This TCR beta chain was found in a study of siplizumab effects on memory and regulatory T cells (dated by TCRdb to 2018 to 2020). With regard to the full study: The study looked at the effect of siplizumab, an anti-CD2 antibody, on alloreactive T-cell subsets in allogeneic mixed lymphocyte reactions made from human PBMCs. The full study reports these points: Siplizumab significantly reduced the cumulative frequency of alloreactive sequences traceable to unstimulated CD4+ memory T cells. The suppressive function of proliferating Tregs from siplizumab cultures was not functionally confirmed. Compared with memory T cells, unstimulated naive T cells appeared more diverse, and naive cells seemed to make a substantial contribution to the alloresponse. Among mappable alloreactive CD4+ clones, the Treg-derived fraction averaged nearly 70% with siplizumab versus 25% to 30% in control reactions. A naive or memory phenotype could not be assigned to roughly 75-96% of proliferating CD4+ or CD8+ clones. Because sequences at frequencies below about 10^-5 were poorly captured, only a minor fraction of alloreactive clones could be mapped back to unstimulated subsets.

TCRbeta CDR3 sequencing was performed on sorted unstimulated T cells and on proliferating T cells recovered from mixed lymphocyte reactions. Fresh whole blood from approximately 9 HLA-typed healthy donors was used to isolate PBMCs. To map where alloreactive clones came from, CD4+ regulatory T cells in the unstimulated state were FACS-sorted. The CDR3 sequence holds 13 residues, the cysteine and phenylalanine included. The sequence is cut down to CDR3 DNA, 39 bases in frame from base 1. CDR1 and CDR2 are read off the germline V gene as SGHRS and YFSETQ. Trimming takes 8 bases off V and 2 bases off J; junction bases not matched to a gene: 5. A remark on this clone: Its target antigen remains unknown. No base qualities exist here, and no much larger clone lies one base off it.

The library was produced with the immunoSEQ multiplex PCR assay. Approximately 93,000 TCR templates per sample were assayed by the deep sequencing platform. Genomic DNA extracted from sorted T cells was used for TCRbeta CDR3 sequencing. Per the original workflow: Clonal analysis of TCRbeta CDR3 data was done in the R programming language. Comparing unstimulated samples against CFSE-low samples taken after the reaction was how alloreactive CD4+ and CD8+ clones were defined. Regulatory or non-regulatory origin of alloreactive CD4+ clones was assigned by matching sequences to the sorted unstimulated Treg and non-Treg repertoires. The source is immuneACCESS, and TCRdb retained only in-frame sequences with V and J called. Part of the clones is not carried over; for the studies checked, unresolved V genes explain less than half of this, and the remainder is unexplained. V and J calls and clone size are those listed in that table; D and trimming were worked out from the DNA. The sample includes 100,000 or so clones, with roughly nine tenths observed a single time. Jointly, the top ten make up less than 0.85% of the sample.

The rearranged segments are TRBV5-1 and TRBJ2-3; 7 junctional bases match TRBD1. This TCR was sampled from a human donor in good health. Sequenced sample: Tregs sorted from blood. The sequenced DNA is TGCGCCAGTGGGACAGAGAACACAGATACGCAGTATTTT. Translation gives CASGTENTDTQYF.